One sample yielded the 9 T cell receptor beta chains listed below, sequenced in a study of PD-L1 blockade in urothelial cancer. The time point here: peripheral blood 6 weeks after treatment start. Libraries were prepared by immunoSEQ multiplex PCR; TCRdb keeps only in-frame clonotypes and omits some of them. The table shows around 30,000 clones, with 84% occurring only once. The sample in question was PBMCs, obtained around atezolizumab (anti-PD-L1) treatment. These receptors all come from a man in his 70s with urothelial cancer.

The chain carries TRBV7-2 and TRBJ2-1; TRBD2 matches 9 bases. The length of the CDR3 is 15 residues. Losses at the gene ends were 1 base for V and 8 bases for J; bases not matched to a gene: 6. CDR1 is SGHTA, CDR2 FQGNSA, per germline. CDR3 in DNA: TGTGCCAGCAGCTTAGGGGCGGGAGGGCCCTATGAGCAGTTCTTC. Translation gives CASSLGAGGPYEQFF.

The genes are TRBV28 and TRBJ1-5; D might be TRBD1 (5 bases). Germline loops: CDR1 MDHEN, CDR2 SYDVKM. The CDR3 has 19 residues. The V end lost 2 bases, the J end lost 7 bases, and 27 bases lay between the germline ends. DNA of the CDR3: TGTGCCAGCAGTTTAGTGGGCGAGGCAGGGCGACCTATTCGACAGCCCCAGCATTTT. It codes for CASSLVGEAGRPIRQPQHF.

The CDR3 DNA reads TGTGCCAGCAGCACCCGGACGGGGTACTCTGGAAACACCATATATTTT. It yields the protein CASSTRTGYSGNTIYF. V and J are TRBV7-9 and TRBJ1-3, with unresolved D. Germline-derived CDR1 and CDR2 are SEHNR and FQNEAQ (reference sequence). V lost 5 bases and J 0 bases, leaving 14 bases between the germline ends. There are 16 residues in the CDR3.

Worth noting for this clone: Different DNA sequences within this sample yield the same CDR3. The chain links TRBV4-2 to TRBJ1-2; D ambiguous. This CDR3 is built from 14 residues. V was pared by 4 bases and J by 0 bases, with 9 bases between. Germline V gene lookup returns CDR1 LGHNA and CDR2 YNFKEQ. The CDR3 protein is CASSPRQANYGYTF. The CDR3 DNA sequence: TGTGCCAGCAGCCCAAGACAAGCTAACTATGGCTACACCTTC.

The chain recombines TRBV7-6 with TRBJ1-1, with D uncertain. Trimming removed 1 base at V and 7 bases at J, with 10 bases between. The germline gives CDR1 SGHVS, CDR2 FNYEAQ. CDR3 size: 13 residues. The CDR3 bases are TGTGCCAGCAGCTTAGGTGGTTCGGGTGAAGCTTTCTTT. It yields the protein CASSLGGSGEAFF.

The V call is TRBV5-8, the J call TRBJ2-3, with TRBD2 as a possible D gene (5 bases). V was pared by 1 base and J by 4 bases, with 13 bases between. This CDR3 has 15 amino acids. The germline gives CDR1 SGHTS, CDR2 YDEGEE. The CDR3 bases are TGTGCCAGCAGCTTGATTAGCGTCGGGTCAGATACGCAGTATTTT. Protein sequence: CASSLISVGSDTQYF.

The J gene is TRBJ2-3, the V gene TRBV28, with 14 bases identical to TRBD2. The V gene's germline CDR1 is MDHEN and CDR2 SYDVKM. The CDR3 covers 20 residues. The ends lost 5 bases at V and 0 bases at J; junction bases unmatched: 13. The CDR3 sequence: CASSRRTSGRSSASTDTQYF. The CDR3 region has the DNA TGTGCCAGCAGTCGACGGACTAGCGGGAGGTCCTCAGCTAGCACAGATACGCAGTATTTT.

The rearrangement joins TRBV28 to TRBJ2-5; TRBD1 matches at 8 bases. The junction had 7 bases not matched to a gene; V was cut back by 2 bases and J by 5 bases. The CDR3 loop spans 15 amino acids. Germline CDR1 is MDHEN and CDR2 is SYDVKM. The CDR3 here is CASSLKAGGGETQYF. The CDR3 DNA sequence: TGTGCCAGCAGTTTAAAGGCAGGGGGCGGCGAGACCCAGTACTTC.

This chain joins TRBV7-2 and TRBJ2-3, with 9 bases aligning to TRBD2. With 5 bases clipped from V and 6 bases from J, the junction kept 9 bases outside the gene matches. Germline V gives CDR1 SGHTA, CDR2 FQGNSA. CDR3 length: 15 residues. CDR3 nucleotide sequence: TGTGCCAGCAGCCTAAGTAGCGGGAGAAGGGATACGCAGTATTTT. It codes for CASSLSSGRRDTQYF.